A single sample gave rise to the 20 T cell receptor beta chains below, sequenced in a study of blood T cell repertoires in COVID-19. The repertoire was sequenced with immunoSEQ multiplex PCR; TCRdb's copy has only in-frame clones and lacks some. This table holds tens of thousands of clones, approximately 84% found once. The sample taken for sequencing was peripheral blood. These receptors all stem from a human donor in a cohort sampled during active COVID-19.

About this clone: One end of the junction is discordant with germline, which a read error may explain. The chain has TRBV7-7 and TRBJ2-2, with 7 positions matching TRBD2. Germline CDR1 is SSHAT and CDR2 is FNYEAQ (reference sequence). The CDR3 totals 18 residues. This CDR3 is CASSLDPGERGQGGELFF. The CDR3 coding sequence is TGTGCTAGCAGCTTAGACCCGGGGGAGCGGGGCCAAGGGGGGGAGCTGTTTTTT.

The chain is built from TRBV28 and TRBJ1-5; TRBD1 matches at 9 bases. Trimming took 1 base from V and 7 from J; bases not matched to a gene: 14. Germline V lookup: CDR1 MDHEN, CDR2 SYDVKM. The CDR3 has 18 amino acids. In DNA, the CDR3 is TGTGCCAGCAGTTTATTGTTCGGGGGAACAGGGGGCGGACAGCCCCAGCATTTT. Its translation: CASSLLFGGTGGGQPQHF.

Comment on this clone: Germline is not matched at one junction end, which may reflect a read error. Other DNA variants within this sample encode the same CDR3. The chain joins TRBV3-1 (or the pseudogene TRBV3-2) to TRBJ1-2; 9 bases are shared with TRBD1. CDR3 length: 13 residues. Germline V lookup: CDR1 LGHDT, CDR2 YNNKEL (reference sequence). CDR3 DNA: TGTGCCAGCAGTCAAGTGACAGGGGGTGGCTACACCTTC. This codes for CASSQVTGGGYTF.

The rearrangement joins TRBV4-2 to TRBJ2-7; TRBD2 matches 14 bases. In germline, CDR1 is LGHNA, CDR2 YNFKEQ. V dropped 4 bases and J dropped 1; count of bases not matched to a gene: 3. The CDR3 has 16 residues. CDR3 in DNA: TGTGCCAGCAGCCCGGGACTAGCGGGGGAATCCTACGAGCAGTACTTC. Translated: CASSPGLAGESYEQYF.

The J gene is TRBJ2-5, the V gene TRBV9; 16 bases line up with TRBD2. CDR1 and CDR2 (germline): SGDLS, YYNGEE. CDR3 size: 17 residues. Unmatched junction bases numbered 2, after V lost 3 bases and J lost 0 bases. This CDR3 is CASSAGLAGGYQETQYF. CDR3 sequence (DNA): TGTGCCAGCAGCGCGGGACTAGCGGGAGGGTACCAAGAGACCCAGTACTTC.

This chain uses TRBV6-1 with TRBJ1-5; 7 positions match TRBD1. The CDR3 is made up of 16 amino acids. Germline V gene lookup returns CDR1 MNHNS and CDR2 SASEGT. The ends lost 2 bases at V and 6 bases at J; junction bases unmatched: 10. In DNA, the CDR3 is TGTGCCAGCAGTGAATTCGTTGGAGGGGGCGGTCAGCCCCAGCATTTT. Translated, it gives CASSEFVGGGGQPQHF.

The chain uses TRBV11-2 and TRBJ1-1; the match to TRBD1 covers 7 bases. CDR3 length equals 14 residues. The J segment lost 5 bases and the V segment lost 5 bases, leaving 8 bases of the junction unmatched. Germline assignment: CDR1 SGHAT and CDR2 FQNNGV. CDR3 nucleotides: TGTGCCAGCAGCATAAGACAGGGATCGACTGAAGCTTTCTTT. Encoded protein: CASSIRQGSTEAFF.

V gene TRBV9 combines with J gene TRBJ1-2, with TRBD1 as a possible D gene (5 bases). Trimming pared 0 bases from V and 2 bases from J, leaving 11 bases between. The CDR3 is 15 amino acids. Germline V gene data show CDR1 as SGDLS and CDR2 as YYNGEE. CDR3 region: CASSVAAGINYGYTF. Written as DNA, the CDR3 is TGTGCCAGCAGCGTAGCTGCAGGGATCAACTATGGCTACACCTTC.

This clone was seen a single time. The chain employs TRBV3-1 (or the pseudogene TRBV3-2) and TRBJ2-3; maybe TRBD2 (5 bases). Germline V gene sequence: CDR1 LGHDT, CDR2 YNNKEL (reference sequence). There are 16 residues in the CDR3. Trimming took off 5 bases at V and 5 bases at J, with 20 bases between the two ends. DNA of the CDR3: TGTGCCAGCAGCACGTATAGCGACCCGCGTGGAGATACGCAGTATTTT. Its protein is CASSTYSDPRGDTQYF.

This sequence joins TRBV11-2 and TRBJ2-2; 9 bases align to TRBD2. CDR3 length: 19 residues. CDR1 and CDR2 (germline): SGHAT, FQNNGV. V lost 5 bases, J lost 3 bases, and 16 bases stayed unmatched. CDR3 sequence (DNA): TGTGCCAGCAGCCGCACCCGCGGGCTAGCGGGAAGGGACACCGGGGAGCTGTTTTTT. This gives the protein CASSRTRGLAGRDTGELFF.

The rearrangement joins TRBV4-1 to TRBJ2-2, with no clear D. Trimming cost V 6 bases and J 8 bases, with 10 bases left between them. The CDR3 is 12 residues long. In germline, CDR1 is MGHRA, CDR2 YSYEKL. The CDR3 loop is CASRASLGELFF. The CDR3 nucleotides are TGCGCCAGCAGAGCCTCGTTGGGGGAGCTGTTTTTT.

This clone has a single count. The chain uses TRBV5-4 and TRBJ2-7; 8 positions agree with TRBD2. Germline V gives CDR1 SGHNT, CDR2 YYREEE (reference sequence). V lost 4 bases, J lost 0 bases, and 6 bases stayed unmatched. CDR3 size: 15 residues. The CDR3, as DNA: TGTGCCAGCAGCGCTAGCGGGCTGAGCTCCTACGAGCAGTACTTC. The encoded protein is CASSASGLSSYEQYF.

The chain joins TRBV15 to TRBJ1-3, with D tentatively TRBD1 (6 bases). The germline V gene has CDR1 LNHNV and CDR2 YYDKDF (reference sequence). This CDR3 has 17 residues. Trimming took off 2 bases at V and 4 bases at J, with 18 bases between the two ends. CDR3 DNA sequence: TGTGCCACCAGCAGATCTCCGGGGGGCGAATGGGGAAACACCATATATTTT. Protein product: CATSRSPGGEWGNTIYF.

V gene TRBV4-1 combines with J gene TRBJ2-7; 7 positions agree with TRBD2. Germline-derived CDR1 and CDR2 are MGHRA and YSYEKL. CDR3 length equals 16 residues. The ends lost 0 bases at V and 2 bases at J; junction bases unmatched: 7. The CDR3 DNA sequence: TGCGCCAGCAGCCAAGAGCGGACTCGGGGGGCCTACGAGCAGTACTTC. Residues: CASSQERTRGAYEQYF.

This clone was observed a single time. The chain employs TRBV2 and TRBJ2-3; maybe TRBD1 (6 bases). CDR3 length: 16 residues. Deletions cut 6 bases from V and 0 bases from J, with 16 bases between. CDR1 and CDR2 (germline): SNHLY, FYNNEI. As DNA, the CDR3 is TGTGCCAGCAGGTACAGGGTAGTGCGAAGCACAGATACGCAGTATTTT. Its translation is CASRYRVVRSTDTQYF.

The chain has TRBV28 and TRBJ1-5, with D uncertain. This CDR3 has 14 amino acids. CDR1 MDHEN and CDR2 SYDVKM come from the germline V gene. Between the trimmed V and J ends, which lost 5 bases and 6 bases, there was a span of 14 bases. Here the CDR3 reads CASSPSGSGQPQHF. In DNA, the CDR3 is TGTGCCAGCAGTCCCTCGGGATCAGGTCAGCCCCAGCATTTT.

J is TRBJ1-5 and V is TRBV28; D is unclear. Looked up from germline, CDR1 is MDHEN and CDR2 is SYDVKM. The CDR3 contains 14 residues. Trimming removed 7 bases from V and 4 bases from J, with 14 bases in between. The CDR3 DNA reads as TGTGCCAGCAACTCCCCGTCGGGTAATCAGCCCCAGCATTTT. This encodes CASNSPSGNQPQHF.

The rearrangement links TRBV5-6 to TRBJ2-7; 10 bases match TRBD2. Germline V gene lookup returns CDR1 SGHDT and CDR2 YYEEEE. This CDR3 region has 15 residues. Trimming took 4 bases from V and 6 from J; bases not matched to a gene: 10. The CDR3 spells CASSLGLAEVVEQYF. The CDR3 DNA reads as TGTGCCAGCAGCCTCGGACTAGCGGAAGTGGTCGAGCAGTACTTC.

The chain is built from TRBV3-1 (or the pseudogene TRBV3-2) and TRBJ2-5; 11 nucleotides align to TRBD2. The CDR3 is made up of 15 amino acids. Germline lookup yields CDR1 LGHDT and CDR2 YNNKEL (reference sequence). V shed 5 bases and J 7 bases; nucleotides not matched to a gene: 9. CDR3 coding DNA: TGTGCCAGCAGCAAGGGTAGCGGGGGGGACGGGACCCAGTACTTC. Translating it yields CASSKGSGGDGTQYF.

V usage is TRBV14 and J usage is TRBJ2-1, with D possibly matching TRBD1 (5 bases). Germline V gives CDR1 SGHDN, CDR2 FVKESK. The CDR3 covers 15 residues. The ends were cut back, 1 base at V and 8 bases at J, with 15 bases in the middle. This CDR3 reads CASSQVAGWADEQFF. In nucleotides, the CDR3 is TGTGCCAGCAGCCAAGTGGCAGGGTGGGCGGATGAGCAGTTCTTC.